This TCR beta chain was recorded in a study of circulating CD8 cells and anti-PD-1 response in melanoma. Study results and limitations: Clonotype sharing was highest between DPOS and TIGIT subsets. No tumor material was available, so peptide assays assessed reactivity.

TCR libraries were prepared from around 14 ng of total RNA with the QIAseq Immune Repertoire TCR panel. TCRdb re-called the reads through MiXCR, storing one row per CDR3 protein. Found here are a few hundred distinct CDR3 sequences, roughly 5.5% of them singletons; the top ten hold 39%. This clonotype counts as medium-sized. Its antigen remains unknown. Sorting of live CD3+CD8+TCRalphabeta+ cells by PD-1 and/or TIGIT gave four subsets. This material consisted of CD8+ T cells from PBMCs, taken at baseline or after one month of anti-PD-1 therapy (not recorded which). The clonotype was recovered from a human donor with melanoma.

The CDR3 is CASSASGGALDEQFF. The DNA for the CDR3 is TGTGCCAGCAGCGCTAGCGGGGGGGCCTTGGATGAGCAGTTCTTC. The chain links TRBV7-3 to TRBJ2-1; TRBD2 agrees at 12 bases. Germline CDR1 and CDR2: SGHTA and FQGTGA. The junction had 7 bases not matched to a gene; V was cut back by 5 bases and J by 8 bases. The CDR3 loop spans 15 amino acids.